This T cell receptor (beta chain) was captured by sequencing in a study of blood T cell repertoires in COVID-19 (dated by TCRdb to about 2020). Study-level background: Samples from collaborators originated in the United States, Italy and Spain and spanned both the acute and convalescent phases of COVID-19. The material from the prospective study consisted of cDNA or gDNA derived from T cells, B-cell-depleted T cells, or PBMCs. Subjects who had been exposed to COVID-19, were actively infected with it, or had recovered from it provided the deeply sampled blood TCRbeta repertoires that made up the dataset. A freely available public database, intended as a resource for researchers studying the immune response to SARS-CoV-2, is where the repertoires were released. The samples were drawn from the first 160 participants of the ongoing ImmuneRACE study and from about 1,200 subjects provided by 6 global collaborators. Sample metadata almost always included a de-identified subject ID, COVID-19 status, age in years and sex. Where available, HLA class I and class II types were obtained from metadata supplied by the sample provider rather than from assay-based typing.

Results the study describes overall, beyond this receptor: Clinical and demographic metadata were provided uncurated, with the amount varying by source and participant.

Each collaborating institution followed its own protocols to collect whole blood in K2EDTA tubes. For TCRbeta analysis, collaborators shipped samples in one of three forms: frozen whole blood, isolated PBMCs, or DNA extracted from either of those sample types. A note on this clone: Which antigen it targets is not known. The input lacks base qualities; no much larger clone sits a single base away.

The CDR3 sequence holds 12 residues, the cysteine and phenylalanine included. The retained sequence is limited to the CDR3, 36 bases, with the frame set at the first base. V loses 3 bases, J loses 6 bases, and the germline ends lie 8 bases apart. The immunoSEQ Assay, a bias-controlled multiplex PCR, was used to amplify TCRbeta CDR3 regions from genomic DNA. In the paper's pipeline: Nucleated cell counts per sample were estimated from amplification of reference gene primers within the assay. To quantify the absolute abundance of each unique TCRbeta CDR3 rearrangement, sequence reads were collapsed and filtered. For each sample, productive Simpson clonality was calculated as the square root of Simpson's diversity index across productive rearrangements. TCRdb took this table from immuneACCESS and kept in-frame rearrangements with V and J called. Such tables lack part of the clones; where checked against another copy, unresolved V genes explain under half of the gap, and the rest is unexplained. The V and J calls and clone size come from that table; D and trimming were worked out from the DNA. This sample is represented by a few hundred thousand clones; roughly 80% of them were singletons. Less than 8% of the sample rests with the top ten.

Sequenced sample: peripheral blood. The clonotype originates from a woman aged 45-65 years with acute or convalescent COVID-19. The rearrangement joined TRBV12-3 or TRBV12-4 to TRBJ1-2; possibly the D gene is TRBD1, per 5 matching bases. The nucleotide sequence reads as follows: TGTGCCAGCAGTTTTGACAGCAATGGCTACACCTTC. It codes for CASSFDSNGYTF.